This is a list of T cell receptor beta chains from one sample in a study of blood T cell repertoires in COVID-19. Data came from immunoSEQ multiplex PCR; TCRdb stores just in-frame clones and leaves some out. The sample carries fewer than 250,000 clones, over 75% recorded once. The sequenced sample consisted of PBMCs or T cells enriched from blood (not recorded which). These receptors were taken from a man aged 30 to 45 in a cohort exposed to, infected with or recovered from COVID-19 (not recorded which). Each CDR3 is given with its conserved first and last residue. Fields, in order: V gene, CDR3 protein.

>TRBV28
CASTTDRVVGGSDYNEQFF
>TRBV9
CASSVTWEGISEQFF
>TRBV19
CASSMDRANEQYF
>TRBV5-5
CASSLDQSLRNQPQHF
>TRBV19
CASSYSPGQGLETQYF
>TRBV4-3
CASSTRQGPYGYTF
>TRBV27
CASSLRGYPGETQYF
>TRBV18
CASSLLPGQGGEYTEAFF
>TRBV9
CASSPGTGGFEQFF
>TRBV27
CASSLHPLRQGYNEQFF
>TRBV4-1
CASSQNNPTSGISGELFF